These T cell receptor beta chains were read from a single sample in a study of shared clonotypes between healthy human individuals. TCRdb's table, derived via immunoSEQ multiplex PCR, lists solely in-frame clones and lacks some. The sample consists of a few million clones, roughly 90% of them appearing once. Sequencing was done on a sample of naive CD4+ T cells from PBMCs. The receptors originated from a man in his late teens or twenties in good health. Some clones in this sample may be carry-over from other donors' samples. Both conserved end residues are part of each CDR3. The order of the fields is clone size, D gene, V gene, J gene, CDR3 protein, CDR3 DNA. D genes are given only for firm matches. Clone size, where shown, is once, few, many, or a class for clones that have expanded.

abundance: .
d_gene: .
v_gene: TRBV7-9
j_gene: TRBJ2-3
CDR3aa: CASSFRTGATDTQYF
CDR3nt: TGTGCCAGCAGCTTCCGGACGGGGGCCACAGATACGCAGTATTTT

abundance: once
d_gene: .
v_gene: TRBV15
j_gene: TRBJ2-2
CDR3aa: CAAKTDNTGELFF
CDR3nt: TGTGCCGCTAAGACGGATAACACCGGGGAGCTGTTTTTT

abundance: few
d_gene: .
v_gene: TRBV10-1
j_gene: TRBJ1-1
CDR3aa: CASRDSPNTEAFF
CDR3nt: TGCGCCAGCAGGGACAGCCCTAACACTGAAGCTTTCTTT

abundance: .
d_gene: .
v_gene: TRBV18
j_gene: TRBJ1-3
CDR3aa: CASSPFAGAGNTIYF
CDR3nt: TGTGCCAGCTCACCATTCGCAGGGGCTGGAAACACCATATATTTT

abundance: .
d_gene: .
v_gene: TRBV18
j_gene: TRBJ1-5
CDR3aa: CASSPNDSNQPQHF
CDR3nt: TGTGCCAGCTCACCAAATGATAGCAATCAGCCCCAGCATTTT

abundance: .
d_gene: .
v_gene: TRBV18
j_gene: TRBJ1-3
CDR3aa: CASSEDGGNTIYF
CDR3nt: TGTGCCAGCTCAGAGGACGGTGGAAACACCATATATTTT

abundance: .
d_gene: TRBD2
v_gene: TRBV30
j_gene: TRBJ2-5
CDR3aa: CAWSDGLAGARETQYF
CDR3nt: TGTGCCTGGAGCGACGGACTAGCGGGAGCCCGTGAGACCCAGTACTTC

abundance: .
d_gene: TRBD1
v_gene: TRBV7-6
j_gene: TRBJ1-1
CDR3aa: CASSPTGKRTEAFF
CDR3nt: TGTGCCAGCAGCCCGACAGGGAAGAGGACTGAAGCTTTCTTT

abundance: .
d_gene: .
v_gene: TRBV5-1
j_gene: TRBJ2-3
CDR3aa: CASSSTSTDTQYF
CDR3nt: TGCGCCAGCAGCTCTACTAGCACAGATACGCAGTATTTT

abundance: .
d_gene: .
v_gene: TRBV21-1
j_gene: TRBJ2-7
CDR3aa: CASSKVQGAMNGQYF
CDR3nt: TGTGCCAGCAGCAAAGTACAGGGGGCAATGAATGGGCAGTACTTC

abundance: .
d_gene: .
v_gene: TRBV19
j_gene: TRBJ1-5
CDR3aa: CASSILTGNQPQHF
CDR3nt: TGTGCCAGTAGTATTTTGACGGGGAATCAGCCCCAGCATTTT

abundance: .
d_gene: .
v_gene: TRBV27
j_gene: TRBJ1-2
CDR3aa: CASSFGLNYGYTF
CDR3nt: TGTGCCAGCAGTTTTGGGCTAAACTATGGCTACACCTTC

abundance: .
d_gene: .
v_gene: TRBV7-3
j_gene: TRBJ2-2
CDR3aa: CASSSGTPNTGELFF
CDR3nt: TGTGCCAGCAGCTCCGGGACTCCCAACACCGGGGAGCTGTTTTTT

abundance: .
d_gene: .
v_gene: TRBV5-1
j_gene: TRBJ1-1
CDR3aa: CASSLVQGSGTEAFF
CDR3nt: TGCGCCAGCAGCTTGGTTCAGGGGTCCGGCACTGAAGCTTTCTTT